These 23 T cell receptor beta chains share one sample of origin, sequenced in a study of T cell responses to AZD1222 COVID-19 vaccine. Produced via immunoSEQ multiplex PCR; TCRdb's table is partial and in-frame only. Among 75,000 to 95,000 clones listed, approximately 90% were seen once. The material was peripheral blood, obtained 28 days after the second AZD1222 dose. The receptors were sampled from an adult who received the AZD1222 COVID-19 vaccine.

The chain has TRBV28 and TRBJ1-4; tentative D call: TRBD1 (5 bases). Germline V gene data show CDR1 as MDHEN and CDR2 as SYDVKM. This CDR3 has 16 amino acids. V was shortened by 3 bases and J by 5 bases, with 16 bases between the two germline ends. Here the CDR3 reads CASSFYRGRKNEKLFF. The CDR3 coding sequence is TGTGCCAGCAGTTTTTACCGGGGACGGAAAAATGAAAAACTGTTTTTT.

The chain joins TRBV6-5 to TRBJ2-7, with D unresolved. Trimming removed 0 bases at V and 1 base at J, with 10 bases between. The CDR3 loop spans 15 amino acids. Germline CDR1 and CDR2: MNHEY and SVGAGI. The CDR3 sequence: CASSYSGGSSYEQYF. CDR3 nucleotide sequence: TGTGCCAGCAGTTACTCCGGTGGCAGTTCCTACGAGCAGTACTTC.

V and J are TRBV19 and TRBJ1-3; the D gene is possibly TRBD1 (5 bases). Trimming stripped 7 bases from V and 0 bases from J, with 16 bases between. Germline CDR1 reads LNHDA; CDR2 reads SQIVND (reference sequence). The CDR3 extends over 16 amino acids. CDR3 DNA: TGTGCCAGTACCCCCTTGGGGGTCAGCTCTGGAAACACCATATATTTT. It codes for CASTPLGVSSGNTIYF.

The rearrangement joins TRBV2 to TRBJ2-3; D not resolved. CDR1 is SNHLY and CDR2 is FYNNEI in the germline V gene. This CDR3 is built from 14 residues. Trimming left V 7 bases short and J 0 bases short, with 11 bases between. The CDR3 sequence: CASIVGVSTDTQYF. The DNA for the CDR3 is TGTGCCAGCATTGTCGGAGTGAGCACAGATACGCAGTATTTT. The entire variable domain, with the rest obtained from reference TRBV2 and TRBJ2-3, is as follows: EPEVTQTPSHQVTQMGQEVILRCVPISNHLYFYWYRQILGQKVEFLVSFYNNEISEKSEIFDDQFSVERPDGSNFTLKIRSTKLEDSAMYFCASIVGVSTDTQYFGPGTRLTVL.

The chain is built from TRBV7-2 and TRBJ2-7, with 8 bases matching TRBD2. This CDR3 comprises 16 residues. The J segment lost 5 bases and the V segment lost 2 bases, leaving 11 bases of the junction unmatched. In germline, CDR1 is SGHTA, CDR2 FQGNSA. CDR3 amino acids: CASSLKRPGLENEQYF. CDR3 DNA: TGTGCCAGCAGCTTAAAGCGACCGGGACTAGAGAACGAGCAGTACTTC.

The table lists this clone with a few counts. In nucleotides, the CDR3 is TGTGCCCAAAAGGGAAGCGGGAGGGGCTCCTACAATGAGCAGTTCTTC. As protein: CAQKGSGRGSYNEQFF. V is TRBV14 and J is TRBJ2-1, with TRBD2 matching 10 bases. The CDR3 extends over 16 amino acids. V dropped 11 bases and J dropped 0; count of bases not matched to a gene: 10. CDR1 is SGHDN, CDR2 FVKESK, per germline.

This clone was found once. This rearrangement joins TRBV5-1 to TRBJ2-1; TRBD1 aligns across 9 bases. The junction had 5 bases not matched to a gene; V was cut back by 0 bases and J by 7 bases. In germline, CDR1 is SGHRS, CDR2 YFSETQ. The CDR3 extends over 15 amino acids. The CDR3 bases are TGCGCCAGCAGCTTGGGGGGCGGGACAGGGAATGAGCAGTTCTTC. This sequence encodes CASSLGGGTGNEQFF.

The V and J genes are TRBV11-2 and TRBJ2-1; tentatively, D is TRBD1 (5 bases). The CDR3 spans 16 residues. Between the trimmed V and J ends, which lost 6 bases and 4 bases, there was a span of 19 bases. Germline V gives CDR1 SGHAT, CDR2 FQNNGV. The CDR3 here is CASSFSQGTYYNEQFF. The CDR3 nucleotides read TGTGCCAGCAGTTTTAGCCAGGGTACCTATTACAATGAGCAGTTCTTC.

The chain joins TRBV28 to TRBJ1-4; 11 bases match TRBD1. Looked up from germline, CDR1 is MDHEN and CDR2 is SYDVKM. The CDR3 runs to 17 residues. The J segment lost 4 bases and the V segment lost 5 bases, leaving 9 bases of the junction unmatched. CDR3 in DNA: TGTGCCAGCAGTCTGGCCGGGACAGGGGGTGTTAATGAAAAACTGTTTTTT. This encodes CASSLAGTGGVNEKLFF.

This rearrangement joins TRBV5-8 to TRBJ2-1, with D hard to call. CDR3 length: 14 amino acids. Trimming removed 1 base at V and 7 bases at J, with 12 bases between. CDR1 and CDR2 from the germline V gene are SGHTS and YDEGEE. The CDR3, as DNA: TGTGCCAGCAGCTTGCCTCCCTATAAAAATGAGCAGTTCTTC. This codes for CASSLPPYKNEQFF.

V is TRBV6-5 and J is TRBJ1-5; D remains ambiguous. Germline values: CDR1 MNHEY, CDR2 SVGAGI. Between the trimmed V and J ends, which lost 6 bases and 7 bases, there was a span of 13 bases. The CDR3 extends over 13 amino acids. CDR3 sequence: CASSQGPAQPQHF. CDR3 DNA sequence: TGTGCCAGCAGCCAAGGCCCCGCCCAGCCCCAGCATTTT.

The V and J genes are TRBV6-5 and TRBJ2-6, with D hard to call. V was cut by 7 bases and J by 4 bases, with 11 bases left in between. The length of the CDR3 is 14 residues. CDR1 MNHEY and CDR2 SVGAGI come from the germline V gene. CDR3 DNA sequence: TGTGCCAGCACCCATGGAGCCGGGGCCAACGTCCTGACTTTC. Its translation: CASTHGAGANVLTF.

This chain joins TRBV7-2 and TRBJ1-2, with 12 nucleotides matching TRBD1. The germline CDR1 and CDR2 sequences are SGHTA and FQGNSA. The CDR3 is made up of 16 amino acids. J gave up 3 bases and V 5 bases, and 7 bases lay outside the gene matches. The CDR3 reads CASSPGQGAEDYGYTF. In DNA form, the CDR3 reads TGTGCCAGCAGCCCGGGACAGGGGGCGGAGGACTATGGCTACACCTTC.

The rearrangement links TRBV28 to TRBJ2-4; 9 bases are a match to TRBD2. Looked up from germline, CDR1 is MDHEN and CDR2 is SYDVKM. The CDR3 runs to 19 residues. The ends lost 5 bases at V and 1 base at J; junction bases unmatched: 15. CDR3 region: CASSPGGLAGDIAKNIQYF. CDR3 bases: TGTGCCAGCAGTCCGGGTGGATTAGCGGGAGATATCGCCAAAAACATTCAGTACTTC.

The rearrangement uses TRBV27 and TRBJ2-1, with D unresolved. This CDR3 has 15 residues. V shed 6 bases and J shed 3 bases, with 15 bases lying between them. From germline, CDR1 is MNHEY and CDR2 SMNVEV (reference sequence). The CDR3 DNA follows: TGTGCCAGCAGGGGCCAGTCAGTAAGCTACAATGAGCAGTTCTTC. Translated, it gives CASRGQSVSYNEQFF.

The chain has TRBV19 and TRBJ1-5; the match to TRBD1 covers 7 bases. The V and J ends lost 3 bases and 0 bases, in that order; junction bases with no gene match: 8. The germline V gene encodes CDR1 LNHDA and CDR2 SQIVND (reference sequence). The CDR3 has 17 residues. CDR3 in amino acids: CASSMIRDSYSNQPQHF. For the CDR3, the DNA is TGTGCCAGTAGTATGATTCGGGACAGCTATAGCAATCAGCCCCAGCATTTT.

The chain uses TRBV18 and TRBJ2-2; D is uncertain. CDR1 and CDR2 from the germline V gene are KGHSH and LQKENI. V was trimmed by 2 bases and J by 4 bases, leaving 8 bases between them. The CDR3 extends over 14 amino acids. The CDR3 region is CASSPWQATGELFF. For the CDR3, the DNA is TGTGCCAGCTCACCATGGCAGGCCACCGGGGAGCTGTTTTTT.

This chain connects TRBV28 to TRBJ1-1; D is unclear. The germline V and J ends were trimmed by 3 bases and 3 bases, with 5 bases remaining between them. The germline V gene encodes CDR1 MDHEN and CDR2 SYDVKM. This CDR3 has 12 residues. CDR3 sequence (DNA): TGTGCCAGCAGTTTGGGTTACACTGAAGCTTTCTTT. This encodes CASSLGYTEAFF.

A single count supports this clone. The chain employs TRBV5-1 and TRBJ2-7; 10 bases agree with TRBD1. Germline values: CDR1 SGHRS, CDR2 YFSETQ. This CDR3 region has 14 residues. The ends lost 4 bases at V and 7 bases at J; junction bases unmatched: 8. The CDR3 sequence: CASSKGQGTGEQYF. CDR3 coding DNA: TGCGCCAGCAGCAAGGGACAGGGGACTGGAGAGCAGTACTTC.

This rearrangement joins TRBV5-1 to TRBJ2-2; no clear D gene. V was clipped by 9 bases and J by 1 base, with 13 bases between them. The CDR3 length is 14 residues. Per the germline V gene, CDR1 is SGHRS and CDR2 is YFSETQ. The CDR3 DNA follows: TGCGCCACCGGACCCGGCGGGAACACCGGGGAGCTGTTTTTT. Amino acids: CATGPGGNTGELFF. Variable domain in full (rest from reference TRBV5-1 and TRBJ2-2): KAGVTQTPRYLIKTRGQQVTLSCSPISGHRSVSWYQQTPGQGLQFLFEYFSETQRNKGNFPGRFSGRQFSNSRSEMNVSTLELGDSALYLCATGPGGNTGELFFGEGSRLTVL.

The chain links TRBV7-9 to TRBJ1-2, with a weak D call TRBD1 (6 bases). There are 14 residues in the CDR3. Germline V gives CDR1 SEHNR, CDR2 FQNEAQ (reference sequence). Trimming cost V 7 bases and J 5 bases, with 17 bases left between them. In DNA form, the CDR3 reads TGTGCCAGCACCTCAGGGTCGGACAGATATGGCTACACCTTC. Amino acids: CASTSGSDRYGYTF.

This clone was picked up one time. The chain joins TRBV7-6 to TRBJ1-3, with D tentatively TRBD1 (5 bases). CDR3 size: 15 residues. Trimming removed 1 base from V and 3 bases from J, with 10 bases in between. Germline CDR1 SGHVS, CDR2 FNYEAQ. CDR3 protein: CASSLDSGGGNTIYF. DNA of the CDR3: TGTGCCAGCAGCTTAGATTCCGGGGGTGGAAACACCATATATTTT.

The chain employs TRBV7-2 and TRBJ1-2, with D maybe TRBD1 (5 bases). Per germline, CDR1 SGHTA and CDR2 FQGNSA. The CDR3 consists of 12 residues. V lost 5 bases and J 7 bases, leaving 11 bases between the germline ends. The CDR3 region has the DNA TGTGCCAGCAGCCCTGGGACGTCTGGCTACACCTTC. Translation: CASSPGTSGYTF.